What follows is one T cell receptor beta chain and its context. The CDR3 spans 14 residues. V lost 1 base and J lost 0, with 7 bases in between. Germline-derived CDR1 and CDR2 are SGHKS and YYEKEE (reference sequence). The sample belongs to a study of shared clonotypes between healthy human individuals. TCRdb's table, derived via immunoSEQ multiplex PCR, lists solely in-frame clones and lacks some. The sample has around 450,000 clones; 70% to 80% are singletons. The TCR originated in a woman aged 35 to 49 in good health. Some clones in this sample may be carry-over from other donors' samples. This chain joins TRBV5-5 and TRBJ1-2; D gene uncertain. Sequenced material: PBMCs. This CDR3 reads CASSLLESNYGYTF. The CDR3 DNA sequence: TGTGCCAGCAGCTTGTTAGAATCTAACTATGGCTACACCTTC.